This T cell receptor (beta chain) was recovered during a study of blood T cell repertoires in COVID-19. Study-wide context: Samples taken during acute and convalescent COVID-19 were collected in the United States, Italy and Spain. Nucleic acid was either cDNA or gDNA, and it came from T cells, B-cell-depleted T cells, or PBMCs.

The CDR3 loop spans 14 amino acids. Germline lookup yields CDR1 KGHSH and CDR2 LQKENI. V gave up 3 bases and J gave up 1 base; unmatched junction bases: 2. In the study's own analysis: Amplification with reference gene primers provided the estimates of nucleated cell counts. The protocol was immunoSEQ multiplex PCR, while the TCRdb copy is restricted to in-frame clones and leaves out a portion. For V, J and clone size, that table is used; D and trimming come from the DNA. Among 100,000 to 110,000 clones listed, 88% were seen once. The sample consisted of peripheral blood. The chain recombines TRBV18 with TRBJ2-7; 8 bases line up with TRBD1. The sequence came from a human donor in a cohort sampled during active COVID-19. CDR3 residues: CASSPDRGSYEQYF. The CDR3 nucleotides are TGTGCCAGCTCACCCGACAGGGGTTCCTACGAGCAGTACTTC. The variable domain in full, completed from reference TRBV18 and TRBJ2-7, reads NAGVMQNPRHLVRRRGQEARLRCSPMKGHSHVYWYRQLPEEGLKFMVYLQKENIIDESGMPKERFSAEFPKEGPSILRIQQVVRGDSAAYFCASSPDRGSYEQYFGPGTRLTVT.